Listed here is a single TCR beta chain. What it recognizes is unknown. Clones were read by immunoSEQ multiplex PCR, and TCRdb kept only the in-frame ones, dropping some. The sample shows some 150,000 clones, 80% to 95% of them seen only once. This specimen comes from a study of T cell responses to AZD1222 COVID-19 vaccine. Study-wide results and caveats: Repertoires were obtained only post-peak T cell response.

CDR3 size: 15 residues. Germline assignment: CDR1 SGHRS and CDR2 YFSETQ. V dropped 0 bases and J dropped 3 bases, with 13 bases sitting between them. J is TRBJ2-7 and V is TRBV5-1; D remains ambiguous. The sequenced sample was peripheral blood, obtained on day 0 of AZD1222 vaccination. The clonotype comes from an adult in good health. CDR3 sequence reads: CASSLAVGQDYEQYF. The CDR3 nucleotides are TGCGCCAGCAGCTTGGCGGTAGGGCAAGACTACGAGCAGTACTTC.